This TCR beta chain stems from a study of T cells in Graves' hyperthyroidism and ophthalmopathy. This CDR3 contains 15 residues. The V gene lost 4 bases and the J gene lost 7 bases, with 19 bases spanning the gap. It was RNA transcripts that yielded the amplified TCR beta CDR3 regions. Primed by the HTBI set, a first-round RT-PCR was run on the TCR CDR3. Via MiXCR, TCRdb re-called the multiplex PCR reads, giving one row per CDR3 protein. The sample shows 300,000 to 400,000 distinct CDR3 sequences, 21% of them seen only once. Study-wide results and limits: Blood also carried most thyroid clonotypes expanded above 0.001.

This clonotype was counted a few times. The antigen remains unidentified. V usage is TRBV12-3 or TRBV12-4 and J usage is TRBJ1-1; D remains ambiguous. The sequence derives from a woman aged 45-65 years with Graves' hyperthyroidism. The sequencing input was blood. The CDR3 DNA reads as TGTGCCAGCAGTTCCCGTCGTCGCACCGAGGGTGAAGCTTTCTTT. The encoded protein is CASSSRRRTEGEAFF.